What follows are 14 T cell receptor beta chains derived from one specimen sequenced in a study of T cells in Graves' hyperthyroidism and ophthalmopathy. Researchers amplified the TCR beta CDR3 regions from RNA transcripts. During a first-round RT-PCR of the TCR CDR3, the HTBI primer set was used. Each CDR3 protein gets one entry after TCRdb re-called the multiplex PCR reads with MiXCR. The data hold more than 500,000 distinct CDR3 sequences, with around 15% observed a single time. Input material: blood. The receptors stem from a woman younger than 45 with Graves' hyperthyroidism.

For the CDR3, the DNA is TGTGCCAGCAGGGACGGAGAGAACACCGGGGAGCTGTTTTTT. It is translated as CASRDGENTGELFF. This chain connects TRBV6-1 to TRBJ2-2; no firm D call. The CDR3 is 14 residues long. CDR1 and CDR2 from the germline V gene are MNHNS and SASEGT. V lost 6 bases to trimming and J lost 1 base, with 9 bases between them.

This clonotype was seen only a few times. V usage is TRBV18 and J usage is TRBJ2-1, with 14 positions matching TRBD2. Germline loops: CDR1 KGHSH, CDR2 LQKENI. J lost 9 bases, V lost 3 bases, and 4 bases had no gene match. CDR3 length: 15 amino acids. In DNA form, the CDR3 reads TGTGCCAGCTCACCGGGACTAGCGGGAGTCTTTGAGCAGTTCTTC. Encoded protein: CASSPGLAGVFEQFF.

This clonotype was recorded a few times. A read error may account for a junction end that differs from germline. CDR3 DNA sequence: TGCGCCAGCAGCTATAGCGGGACTCCGAATCAGCCCCAGCATTTT. Translated, it gives CASSYSGTPNQPQHF. This chain links TRBV13 with TRBJ1-5; D may be TRBD1 (5 bases). Germline loops: CDR1 PRHDT, CDR2 FYEKMQ (reference sequence). The CDR3 is made up of 15 amino acids.

V and J are TRBV28 and TRBJ2-1; 9 positions agree with TRBD2. The CDR3 totals 14 residues. Per the germline V gene, CDR1 is MDHEN and CDR2 is SYDVKM. The trim removed 7 bases at V and 7 bases at J, leaving 8 bases unmatched. The CDR3: CASKSGGHGNEQFF. The CDR3 DNA reads TGTGCCAGCAAGAGCGGGGGGCATGGAAATGAGCAGTTCTTC.

This clonotype was counted many times. V is TRBV27 and J is TRBJ2-7, with 7 bases lining up with TRBD1. The V and J ends lost 0 bases and 3 bases, in that order; junction bases with no gene match: 2. Germline V gives CDR1 MNHEY, CDR2 SMNVEV (reference sequence). There are 14 residues in the CDR3. Here the CDR3 reads CASSLSTGFYEQYF. CDR3 in DNA: TGTGCCAGCAGTTTATCGACAGGGTTCTACGAGCAGTACTTC.

This clonotype was seen a few times. The gene calls are TRBV7-2 and TRBJ1-4; 8 nucleotides agree with TRBD1. The length of the CDR3 is 15 residues. V shed 4 bases and J 2 bases; nucleotides not matched to a gene: 3. Germline loops: CDR1 SGHTA, CDR2 FQGNSA. In DNA form, the CDR3 reads TGTGCCAGCAGCTACCACAGGGGGACTAATGAAAAACTGTTTTTT. It translates to CASSYHRGTNEKLFF. Full variable domain (remainder filled in from reference TRBV7-2 and TRBJ1-4): GAGVSQSPSNKVTEKGKDVELRCDPISGHTALYWYRQSLGQGLEFLIYFQGNSAPDKSGLPSDRFSAERTGGSVSTLTIQRTQQEDSAVYLCASSYHRGTNEKLFFGSGTQLSVL.

Worth noting for this clonotype: Possible read error: a much larger clone is one base away. V is TRBV5-1 and J is TRBJ2-1, with 7 positions matching TRBD2. V lost 4 bases to trimming and J lost 11 bases; unmatched junction nucleotides: 18. The CDR3 is made up of 16 amino acids. The V gene's germline CDR1 is SGHRS and CDR2 YFSETQ. This CDR3 is CASSTGESSGKNQQFF. The CDR3, as DNA: TGCGCCAGCAGCACTGGTGAGTCTAGCGGAAAGAATCAGCAGTTCTTC.

V is TRBV5-1 and J is TRBJ2-3; 10 bases map to TRBD2. The CDR3 is made up of 16 amino acids. Germline V CDR1 and CDR2: SGHRS, YFSETQ. V lost 0 bases and J lost 2; bases outside the gene matches: 3. CDR3 region: CASSLGTSGLTDTQYF. CDR3 in DNA: TGCGCCAGCAGCTTGGGGACTAGCGGCCTCACAGATACGCAGTATTTT.

This clonotype was recorded many times. V and J are TRBV2 and TRBJ2-5, with 8 nucleotides matching TRBD2. V lost 5 bases, J lost 2 bases, and 10 bases stayed unmatched. The CDR3 runs 16 residues. Germline assignment: CDR1 SNHLY and CDR2 FYNNEI. The CDR3 DNA is TGTGCCAGCAGTTACGGAACCGGGACTAGACAAGAGACCCAGTACTTC. Its protein is CASSYGTGTRQETQYF.

This clonotype was seen more than once but under ten times. This sequence joins TRBV9 and TRBJ2-2, with D perhaps assigned TRBD1 or TRBD2 (5 bases each). This CDR3 region has 15 residues. V lost 1 base and J 0 bases, leaving 7 bases between the germline ends. Germline lookup yields CDR1 SGDLS and CDR2 YYNGEE. The DNA of the CDR3 is TGTGCCAGCAGCGTACGGGACGCGAACACCGGGGAGCTGTTTTTT. Protein product: CASSVRDANTGELFF.

This clonotype was counted many times. V is TRBV5-1 and J is TRBJ2-7; no reliable D call. V was trimmed by 4 bases and J by 6 bases, leaving 8 bases between them. CDR1 and CDR2 (germline): SGHRS, YFSETQ. The CDR3 is made up of 11 amino acids. The CDR3 is CASSLDLEQYF. The CDR3 DNA reads TGCGCCAGCAGCCTGGACCTCGAGCAGTACTTC.

In the case of this clonotype: One base away lies a much larger clone, so this may be a sequencing read error. The chain carries TRBV28 and TRBJ1-1, with 9 bases lining up with TRBD1. Germline V gene data show CDR1 as MDHEN and CDR2 as SYDVKM. Unmatched junction bases numbered 5, after V lost 5 bases and J lost 1 base. The CDR3 has 15 amino acids. As DNA, the CDR3 is TGTGCCAGCAGTCTCCCGGGACAGGGGAACACTGAAGCTTTCTTT. It codes for CASSLPGQGNTEAFF.

The CDR3 DNA is TGTGCCTGGAGTAAGCAAGACGGGTGGGGCTACACCTTC. Protein product: CAWSKQDGWGYTF. This sequence joins TRBV30 and TRBJ1-2; the D is unclear. The V end lost 2 bases, the J end lost 8 bases, and 15 bases lay between the germline ends. Germline CDR1 is GTSNPN and CDR2 is SVGIG (reference sequence). This CDR3 has 13 residues.

This clonotype was counted at least ten times. The genes are TRBV12-3 or TRBV12-4 and TRBJ1-1, with D hard to call. V dropped 6 bases and J dropped 4 bases, with 12 bases sitting between them. CDR3 length: 13 amino acids. The CDR3 bases are TGTGCCAGCAGACCCTCATGGGGCACTGAAGCTTTCTTT. It translates to CASRPSWGTEAFF.